This T cell receptor beta chain emerged from a study of cytomegalovirus exposure and HLA in healthy donors. The study's findings and limits: A later look showed TCR association rates differing by HLA locus, highest for DRB1 and lowest for HLA-C.

PCR involved 60 Vbeta and 13 Jbeta primers. Profiled with immunoSEQ multiplex PCR; TCRdb holds only in-frame clones, not every one. The sample totals around 130,000 clones. A remark on this clone: What it recognizes is unknown.

Per the germline V gene, CDR1 is MDHEN and CDR2 is SYDVKM. The CDR3 runs to 14 residues. Deletions cut 6 bases from V and 3 bases from J, with 15 bases between. The receptor's source is a woman between 55 and 75 years old in good health and CMV-seronegative. Material: PBMCs. The rearrangement uses TRBV28 and TRBJ2-7, with D possibly TRBD2 on 5 matching bases. The CDR3: CASSSTAGDYEQYF. The CDR3 DNA reads TGTGCCAGCAGCAGCACAGCCGGGGACTACGAGCAGTACTTC.